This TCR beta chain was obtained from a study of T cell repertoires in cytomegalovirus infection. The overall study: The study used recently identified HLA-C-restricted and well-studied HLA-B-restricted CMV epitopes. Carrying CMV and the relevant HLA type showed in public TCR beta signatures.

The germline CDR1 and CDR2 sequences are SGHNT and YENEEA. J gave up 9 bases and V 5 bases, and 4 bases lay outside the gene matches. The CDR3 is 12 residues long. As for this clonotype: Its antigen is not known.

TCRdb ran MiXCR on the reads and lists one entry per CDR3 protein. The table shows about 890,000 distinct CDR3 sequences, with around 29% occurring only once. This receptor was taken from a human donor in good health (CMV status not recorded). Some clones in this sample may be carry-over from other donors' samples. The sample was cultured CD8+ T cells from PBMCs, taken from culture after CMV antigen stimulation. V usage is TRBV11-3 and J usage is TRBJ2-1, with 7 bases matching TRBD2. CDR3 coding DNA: TGTGCCAGCAGCAACCTAGCGGTTGAGCAGTTCTTC. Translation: CASSNLAVEQFF.